This TCR beta chain was sequenced for a study of breast tumors, draining lymph nodes, adjacent tissues. This clonotype has ten or more counts. Axillary draining lymph nodes of breast cancer patients supplied the node samples. A single record per CDR3 protein comes from TCRdb applying MiXCR to the multiplex PCR reads. The table shows about 200,000 distinct CDR3 sequences, with 31% occurring only once. The V gene's germline CDR1 is SGHTA and CDR2 FQGNSA. V trimming: 4 bases; J trimming: 7 bases; junction bases outside the gene matches: 7. The CDR3 contains 14 residues. The specimen sequenced was axillary lymph node tissue. This TCR was recovered from a female donor with breast cancer. Some clones in this sample may be carry-over from other donors' samples. The chain has TRBV7-2 and TRBJ1-5, with TRBD1 matching 7 bases. Here the CDR3 reads CASSSGGAGQPQHF. In nucleotides, the CDR3 is TGTGCCAGCAGCTCAGGGGGGGCGGGCCAGCCCCAGCATTTT.